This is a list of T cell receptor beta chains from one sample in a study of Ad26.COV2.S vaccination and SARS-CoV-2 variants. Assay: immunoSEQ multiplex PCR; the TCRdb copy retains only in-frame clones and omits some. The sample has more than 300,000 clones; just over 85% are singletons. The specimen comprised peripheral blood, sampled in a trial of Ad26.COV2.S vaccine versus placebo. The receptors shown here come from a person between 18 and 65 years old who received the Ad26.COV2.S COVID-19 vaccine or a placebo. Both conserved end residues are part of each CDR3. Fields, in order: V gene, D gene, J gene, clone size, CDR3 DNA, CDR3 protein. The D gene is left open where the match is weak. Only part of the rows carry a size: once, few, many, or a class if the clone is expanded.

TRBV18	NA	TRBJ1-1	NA	TGTGCCAGCTCACCACCGTCAGCGTCAGGAGGAAACACTGAAGCTTTCTTT	CASSPPSASGGNTEAFF
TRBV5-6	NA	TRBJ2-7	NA	TGTGCCAGCAGCCAAATCTCAACACCGCCGGGCCTCTACGAGCAGTACTTC	CASSQISTPPGLYEQYF
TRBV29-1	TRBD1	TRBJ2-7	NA	TGCAGCGTTTACTCGGGACAGGGGGCGAGTGAGCAGTACTTC	CSVYSGQGASEQYF
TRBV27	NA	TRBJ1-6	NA	TGTGCCAGCAGTCCCCAATTATCTGCCGCGGGTTCACCCCTCCACTTT	CASSPQLSAAGSPLHF
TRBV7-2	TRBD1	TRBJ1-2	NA	TGTGCCAGCAGCTTAAGGGACAGGGGACGGAGTGGCTACACCTTC	CASSLRDRGRSGYTF
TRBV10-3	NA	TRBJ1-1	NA	TGTGCCATCAAGAAGGGAGGGACTGAAGCTTTCTTT	CAIKKGGTEAFF
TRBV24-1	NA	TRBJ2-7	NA	TGTGCCACCAGCGGTCCCTACGAGCAGTACTTC	CATSGPYEQYF
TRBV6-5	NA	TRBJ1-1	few	TGTGCCGGCAAGACAGGCCCGAACACTGAAGCTTTCTTT	CAGKTGPNTEAFF
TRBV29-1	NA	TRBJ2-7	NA	TGCAGCGTTATTCAGGGGATATACGAGCAGTACTTC	CSVIQGIYEQYF
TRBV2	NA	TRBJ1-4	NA	TGTGCCAGCAGGGAACAGGGAGTTAATGAAAAACTGTTTTTT	CASREQGVNEKLFF
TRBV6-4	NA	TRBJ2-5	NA	TGTGCCAGCAGTCCCAAGACTAGGAATACCCAAGAGACCCAGTACTTC	CASSPKTRNTQETQYF